Presented here are 12 T cell receptor beta chains from one specimen sequenced in a study of radiation and T cells in renal cell carcinoma. The table came from immunoSEQ multiplex PCR; TCRdb's copy has only in-frame clones and leaves some out. Of around 29,000 clones listed, over 75% are singletons. Sample time point: blood 4 weeks post-SBRT, at nephrectomy. Described treatment: 15 Gy SBRT to primary tumor, nephrectomy 4 weeks later. The sequences come from blood, collected from a patient whose treatment included radiotherapy and nephrectomy. These receptors were collected from a man aged 60-69 years with renal cell carcinoma.

J is TRBJ2-5 and V is TRBV11-2, with 8 positions matching TRBD1. The CDR3 sequence is 14 residues long. The V and J ends lost 3 bases and 2 bases, in that order; junction bases with no gene match: 2. CDR1 and CDR2 from the germline V gene are SGHAT and FQNNGV. The chain's CDR3 is CASSFRTGQETQYF. The CDR3 nucleotides read TGTGCCAGCAGCTTTCGGACAGGGCAAGAGACCCAGTACTTC.

V and J are TRBV2 and TRBJ2-5; the match to TRBD1 covers 11 bases. The J segment lost 4 bases and the V segment lost 6 bases, leaving 4 bases of the junction unmatched. The CDR3 is made up of 14 amino acids. Germline V CDR1 and CDR2: SNHLY, FYNNEI. CDR3 protein: CASREGQGGETQYF. The CDR3 DNA reads TGTGCCAGCAGGGAGGGACAGGGGGGAGAGACCCAGTACTTC.

This clone has just a few counts. CDR3 sequence (DNA): TGCGCCAGCAGCTTGGGGGCAGGGCCTCGGTATGAGCACACAGATACGCAGTATTTT. Protein: CASSLGAGPRYEHTDTQYF. The chain uses TRBV5-1 and TRBJ2-3, with D perhaps matching TRBD1 (5 bases). V dropped 0 bases and J dropped 2 bases, with 22 bases sitting between them. The CDR3 consists of 19 residues. Looked up from germline, CDR1 is SGHRS and CDR2 is YFSETQ.

The genes are TRBV5-8 and TRBJ2-1; 8 bases line up with TRBD1. This CDR3 is built from 14 residues. Germline V lookup: CDR1 SGHTS, CDR2 YDEGEE. The junction had 6 bases not matched to a gene; V was cut back by 4 bases and J by 6 bases. The CDR3 is CASSRTGLGNEQFF. CDR3 nucleotides: TGTGCCAGCAGCCGGACAGGGCTCGGCAATGAGCAGTTCTTC.

This chain joins TRBV18 and TRBJ2-1; possibly TRBD1 or TRBD2 for D (6 bases each). CDR1 and CDR2 from the germline V gene are KGHSH and LQKENI. CDR3 length: 14 amino acids. V lost 6 bases and J 6 bases, leaving 15 bases between the germline ends. CDR3 nucleotides: TGTGCCAGCTCCCAGGGGAGGACAGTCAATGAGCAGTTCTTC. Its translation is CASSQGRTVNEQFF. The variable domain in full, completed from reference TRBV18 and TRBJ2-1, reads NAGVMQNPRHLVRRRGQEARLRCSPMKGHSHVYWYRQLPEEGLKFMVYLQKENIIDESGMPKERFSAEFPKEGPSILRIQQVVRGDSAAYFCASSQGRTVNEQFFGPGTRLTVL.

This rearrangement joins TRBV5-5 to TRBJ1-2; D is uncertain. The germline V gene has CDR1 SGHKS and CDR2 YYEKEE (reference sequence). V shed 0 bases and J shed 7 bases, with 25 bases lying between them. CDR3 length: 18 residues. The CDR3 DNA reads TGTGCCAGCAGCTTGGGTGTGCAGACTCCGAAAAACATTTTTGGCTACACCTTC. This codes for CASSLGVQTPKNIFGYTF. The whole variable domain, filled in from reference TRBV5-5 and TRBJ1-2, reads DAGVTQSPTHLIKTRGQQVTLRCSPISGHKSVSWYQQVLGQGPQFIFQYYEKEERGRGNFPDRFSARQFPNYSSELNVNALLLGDSALYLCASSLGVQTPKNIFGYTFGSGTRLTVV.

V usage is TRBV5-1 and J usage is TRBJ1-1, with D unclear. V lost 0 bases and J 1 base, leaving 7 bases between the germline ends. CDR1 is SGHRS and CDR2 is YFSETQ in the germline V gene. The CDR3 is made up of 14 amino acids. CDR3 amino acids: CASSLGSRNTEAFF. The CDR3 DNA reads TGCGCCAGCAGCTTGGGAAGCAGGAACACTGAAGCTTTCTTT.

This rearrangement joins TRBV9 to TRBJ2-5; tentatively, D is TRBD2 (5 bases). V shed 6 bases and J shed 5 bases, with 20 bases lying between them. Germline V gives CDR1 SGDLS, CDR2 YYNGEE. CDR3 length equals 15 residues. This CDR3 reads CASTTTENWEETQYF. Here the CDR3 DNA reads TGTGCCAGCACCACGACTGAGAACTGGGAGGAGACCCAGTACTTC.

The V and J genes are TRBV27 and TRBJ1-5; 7 nucleotides match TRBD1. The CDR3 covers 18 residues. Germline CDR1 is MNHEY and CDR2 is SMNVEV (reference sequence). Trimming removed 0 bases from V and 2 bases from J; junction bases left unmatched: 10. The CDR3 bases are TGTGCCAGCAGTTTATCGATAGGGGGCGGAGCGGGCAATCAGCCCCAGCATTTT. Its protein product is CASSLSIGGGAGNQPQHF.

This chain joins TRBV10-3 and TRBJ2-3; D may be TRBD2 (5 bases). CDR1 and CDR2 (germline): ENHRY, SYGVKD. V was cut by 9 bases and J by 2 bases, with 15 bases left in between. The CDR3 totals 14 residues. CDR3 DNA sequence: TGTGCCATTTCCGCGGGCGCCCCCACAGATACGCAGTATTTT. It encodes CAISAGAPTDTQYF.

This chain joins TRBV18 and TRBJ2-7, with 16 bases identical to TRBD2. Germline lookup yields CDR1 KGHSH and CDR2 LQKENI. The V and J ends lost 6 bases and 9 bases, in that order; junction bases with no gene match: 14. CDR3 length: 17 residues. CDR3 nucleotide sequence: TGTGCCAGCTCGGAACAGCCCACCGGGACTAGCGGGAGGGGGCAGTACTTC. Encoded protein: CASSEQPTGTSGRGQYF.

This rearrangement joins TRBV6-1 to TRBJ2-5; TRBD1 aligns across 7 bases. V lost 6 bases, J lost 7 bases, and 11 bases stayed unmatched. The germline V gene encodes CDR1 MNHNS and CDR2 SASEGT. The CDR3 consists of 14 residues. CDR3 sequence: CASSLTGFDATQYF. CDR3 bases: TGTGCCAGCAGCCTGACAGGGTTTGACGCGACCCAGTACTTC.